These 26 T cell receptor beta chains share one sample of origin, sequenced in a study of T cells in Graves' hyperthyroidism and ophthalmopathy. Amplification targeted TCR beta CDR3 regions from RNA transcripts. With the HTBI primer set, the TCR CDR3 went through a first round of RT-PCR. TCRdb reprocessed the multiplex PCR reads with MiXCR, giving one entry per CDR3 protein. The data contain about 720,000 distinct CDR3 sequences, about 17% of them singletons. Sequencing was done on a sample of blood. These receptor sequences come from a woman aged 45-65 years with Graves' hyperthyroidism that later progressed to Graves' ophthalmopathy.

This clonotype was seen repeatedly, ten times or more. The V call is TRBV3-1, the J call TRBJ1-6, with a possible D match to TRBD1 (6 bases). Germline V gene lookup returns CDR1 LGHDT and CDR2 YNNKEL (reference sequence). This CDR3 contains 15 residues. Trimming pared 4 bases from V and 6 bases from J, leaving 13 bases between. The CDR3 DNA reads as TGTGCCAGCAGCCGGAATCGAGGGGGTAATTCACCCCTCCACTTT. Translating gives CASSRNRGGNSPLHF.

Concerning this clonotype: The junction shows a germline mismatch at one end, possibly a read error. The chain links TRBV30 to TRBJ1-4; 7 positions agree with TRBD1. The germline gives CDR1 GTSNPN, CDR2 SVGIG (reference sequence). CDR3 length equals 18 residues. CDR3: CAWSSWDRIPGVGEKLLF. Here the CDR3 DNA reads TGTGCCTGGAGTTCGTGGGACAGAATTCCGGGGGTCGGTGAAAAACTGCTTTTT.

The chain is built from TRBV5-1 and TRBJ1-1; no reliable D call. Trimming pared 1 base from V and 11 bases from J, leaving 18 bases between. The CDR3 extends over 14 amino acids. CDR1 SGHRS and CDR2 YFSETQ come from the germline V gene. In DNA, the CDR3 is TGCGCCAGCAGCTTGAACCAGGAGGCGGGATCGGCTTTCTTT. Translating gives CASSLNQEAGSAFF.

This clonotype was observed a handful of times. The gene calls are TRBV11-2 and TRBJ2-2; 14 bases line up with TRBD2. Losses at the gene ends were 2 bases for V and 1 base for J; bases not matched to a gene: 9. Germline V gene data show CDR1 as SGHAT and CDR2 as FQNNGV. The CDR3 consists of 20 residues. The CDR3 reads CASSLNRLAGGRWNTGELFF. CDR3 in DNA: TGTGCCAGCAGCTTAAACCGACTAGCGGGGGGGCGCTGGAACACCGGGGAGCTGTTTTTT.

A word on this clonotype: In this CDR3 the conserved last residue, phenylalanine or tryptophan, is missing, so a read error is likely. The gene calls are TRBV3-1 and TRBJ1-6; D is unclear. Germline-derived CDR1 and CDR2 are LGHDT and YNNKEL (reference sequence). V lost 3 bases and J lost 5, with 8 bases in between. This CDR3 has 14 residues. CDR3 DNA sequence: TGTGCCAGCAGCCAGAGGGTGGATAATTCACCCCTCCACCTT. Encoded protein: CASSQRVDNSPLHL.

The chain couples TRBV5-1 to TRBJ2-2; D is tentatively TRBD1 or TRBD2 (5 bases each). The length of the CDR3 is 16 residues. V shed 0 bases and J shed 4 bases, with 13 bases lying between them. CDR1 and CDR2 from the germline V gene are SGHRS and YFSETQ. CDR3 DNA: TGCGCCAGCAGCTTGGCCACGGGACGTAGCACCGGGGAGCTGTTTTTT. It translates to CASSLATGRSTGELFF. The complete variable domain, with remaining parts taken from reference TRBV5-1 and TRBJ2-2, reads KAGVTQTPRYLIKTRGQQVTLSCSPISGHRSVSWYQQTPGQGLQFLFEYFSETQRNKGNFPGRFSGRQFSNSRSEMNVSTLELGDSALYLCASSLATGRSTGELFFGEGSRLTVL.

V is TRBV19 and J is TRBJ2-1; D is perhaps TRBD2 (6 bases). V was clipped by 6 bases and J by 8 bases, with 11 bases between them. The CDR3 extends over 12 amino acids. Germline CDR1 and CDR2: LNHDA and SQIVND (reference sequence). CDR3 loop: CASRKEGDEQFF. The CDR3 coding sequence is TGTGCCAGTAGGAAGGAGGGCGATGAGCAGTTCTTC.

This clonotype appeared many times. The chain joins TRBV12-3 or TRBV12-4 to TRBJ1-1; 8 bases agree with TRBD1. V shed 4 bases and J 8 bases; nucleotides not matched to a gene: 6. This CDR3 contains 13 residues. The CDR3 nucleotides read TGTGCCAGCAGTTCCGGACAGGGAGGCGAAGCTTTCTTT. The encoded protein is CASSSGQGGEAFF.

This sequence joins TRBV27 and TRBJ1-2, with 12 bases identical to TRBD1. Trimming removed 5 bases from V and 8 bases from J; junction bases left unmatched: 9. The germline gives CDR1 MNHEY, CDR2 SMNVEV (reference sequence). The CDR3 is 15 amino acids. The CDR3 loop reads CASSAGTGGAGGYTF. The CDR3 DNA is TGTGCCAGCAGTGCGGGGACAGGGGGCGCCGGGGGCTACACCTTC.

V is TRBV29-1 and J is TRBJ1-1, with no clear D. The CDR3 sequence is 11 residues long. Between the trimmed V and J ends, which lost 6 bases and 6 bases, there was a span of 11 bases. Per germline, CDR1 SQVTM and CDR2 ANQGSEA. CDR3 amino acids: CSVVATAEAFF. The CDR3 bases are TGCAGCGTGGTAGCGACGGCTGAAGCTTTCTTT. The entire variable domain, with the rest obtained from reference TRBV29-1 and TRBJ1-1, is as follows: SAVISQKPSRDICQRGTSLTIQCQVDSQVTMMFWYRQQPGQSLTLIATANQGSEATYESGFVIDKFPISRPNLTFSTLTVSNMSPEDSSIYLCSVVATAEAFFGQGTRLTVV.

The chain has TRBV7-6 and TRBJ2-3; 10 bases agree with TRBD2. Germline-derived CDR1 and CDR2 are SGHVS and FNYEAQ. V trimming: 3 bases; J trimming: 6 bases; junction bases outside the gene matches: 9. CDR3 length equals 16 residues. CDR3 DNA sequence: TGTGCCAGCAGCTTGGCTAGCGGGGGACTTGTTGATACGCAGTATTTT. Protein product: CASSLASGGLVDTQYF.

This clonotype has only a few counts. The chain employs TRBV15 and TRBJ1-3; D not certain. Germline V gene data show CDR1 as LNHNV and CDR2 as YYDKDF (reference sequence). This CDR3 contains 17 residues. The germline V and J ends were trimmed by 0 bases and 0 bases, with 12 bases remaining between them. The CDR3 is CATSREIVRVSGNTIYF. CDR3 bases: TGTGCCACCAGCAGAGAGATAGTTCGCGTCTCTGGAAACACCATATATTTT.

This clonotype was recorded a few times. This sequence joins TRBV15 and TRBJ1-6; possible D gene TRBD1, 5 bases. This CDR3 comprises 14 residues. Trimming took off 3 bases at V and 10 bases at J, with 13 bases between the two ends. Looked up from germline, CDR1 is LNHNV and CDR2 is YYDKDF (reference sequence). CDR3 bases: TGTGCCACCAGCAGGATGGGACGAGGGTCACCCCTCCACTTT. Its protein is CATSRMGRGSPLHF.

The J gene is TRBJ2-5, the V gene TRBV6-1; 10 positions match TRBD2. Per the germline V gene, CDR1 is MNHNS and CDR2 is SASEGT. Trimming cost V 6 bases and J 1 base; bases outside gene matches: 5. CDR3 length: 15 amino acids. In nucleotides, the CDR3 is TGTGCCAGCAGGGGTAGCGGGGGGTTCCAAGAGACCCAGTACTTC. Protein: CASRGSGGFQETQYF.

On this clonotype itself: The missing conserved phenylalanine or tryptophan at the end of this CDR3 makes a read error likely. V usage is TRBV20-1 and J usage is TRBJ1-3, with 8 bases lining up with TRBD1. With V trimmed by 5 bases and J by 0 bases, 3 bases remained unmatched. The CDR3 is 14 amino acids. The germline V gene encodes CDR1 DFQATT and CDR2 SNEGSKA (reference sequence). CDR3 residues: CSAGTGGSGNTIYL. CDR3 nucleotide sequence: TGCAGTGCTGGAACAGGGGGCTCTGGAAACACCATATATCTT.

There are many counts of this clonotype. The chain uses TRBV30 and TRBJ2-1; D is possibly TRBD1 (5 bases). CDR1 GTSNPN and CDR2 SVGIG come from the germline V gene (reference sequence). The CDR3 is made up of 14 amino acids. V was pared by 4 bases and J by 0 bases, with 10 bases between. Here the CDR3 DNA reads TGTGCCTGGAAGTACGACAGCTCCTACAATGAGCAGTTCTTC. Its protein is CAWKYDSSYNEQFF.

In its sample, this clonotype was seen many times. This chain uses TRBV5-1 with TRBJ1-5; 9 bases align to TRBD1. This CDR3 contains 16 residues. After removal of 4 bases from V and 4 bases from J, the junction contained 9 bases not matched to a gene. Germline CDR1 and CDR2: SGHRS and YFSETQ. The DNA of the CDR3 is TGCGCCAGCAGCCCCACCGGGACAGGGTGGAATCAGCCCCAGCATTTT. Translation: CASSPTGTGWNQPQHF.

The chain recombines TRBV19 with TRBJ2-1; D not resolved. The germline V gene has CDR1 LNHDA and CDR2 SQIVND (reference sequence). This CDR3 spans 15 amino acids. Between the trimmed V and J ends, which lost 3 bases and 7 bases, there was a span of 16 bases. As DNA, the CDR3 is TGTGCCAGTAGTATCATGACCAAGGTGAGGAATGAGCAGTTCTTC. It is translated as CASSIMTKVRNEQFF.

J is TRBJ1-2 and V is TRBV9; TRBD1 is a possible D gene (5 bases). Germline-derived CDR1 and CDR2 are SGDLS and YYNGEE. This CDR3 region has 14 residues. V gave up 0 bases and J gave up 6 bases, with 12 bases separating them. In nucleotides, the CDR3 is TGTGCCAGCAGCGTAGTTGAGGGGAAGGATGGCTACACCTTC. This translates into CASSVVEGKDGYTF.

V is TRBV9 and J is TRBJ1-2; the match to TRBD1 covers 10 bases. With 4 bases clipped from V and 13 bases from J, the junction kept 10 bases outside the gene matches. This CDR3 comprises 13 residues. Germline CDR1 is SGDLS and CDR2 is YYNGEE. The CDR3 DNA is TGTGCCAGCAGCAGGGGACAGGGGCCCGACGGCACCTTC. Amino acids: CASSRGQGPDGTF.

This chain joins TRBV12-3 or TRBV12-4 and TRBJ1-2; perhaps TRBD1 as D (5 bases). V lost 1 base, J lost 4 bases, and 10 bases lay in between. This CDR3 region has 14 residues. The CDR3 sequence: CASSLDAQVYGYTF. CDR3 nucleotides: TGTGCCAGCAGTTTAGATGCACAGGTCTATGGCTACACCTTC.

Ten or more counts support this clonotype. The chain has TRBV3-1 and TRBJ1-2; maybe TRBD1 (6 bases). V was cut by 3 bases and J by 0 bases, with 11 bases left in between. CDR3 length: 15 amino acids. CDR1 is LGHDT and CDR2 is YNNKEL in the germline V gene (reference sequence). The CDR3 region has the DNA TGTGCCAGCAGCCAGGTGGACAGAACTAACTATGGCTACACCTTC. Protein product: CASSQVDRTNYGYTF.

The sample holds a few counts of this clonotype. The chain has TRBV10-3 and TRBJ2-1; TRBD2 aligns across 10 bases. Per the germline V gene, CDR1 is ENHRY and CDR2 is SYGVKD. Trimming cost V 11 bases and J 0 bases; bases outside gene matches: 7. The CDR3 is 15 residues long. CDR3 region: CAALAGADSYNEQFF. DNA for the CDR3: TGTGCCGCCCTAGCGGGGGCCGACTCCTACAATGAGCAGTTCTTC.

V and J are TRBV12-3 or TRBV12-4 and TRBJ1-3, with D possibly being TRBD1 (5 bases). The CDR3 length is 15 residues. V lost 7 bases to trimming and J lost 0 bases, with 13 bases between them. CDR3 in amino acids: CASIFGGVSGNTIYF. CDR3 in DNA: TGTGCCAGCATCTTCGGGGGAGTCTCTGGAAACACCATATATTTT.

This clonotype was observed many times. V usage is TRBV7-3 and J usage is TRBJ2-1; 8 nucleotides line up with TRBD2. The V segment lost 6 bases and the J segment 7 bases; nucleotides outside the gene matches: 5. The germline V gene encodes CDR1 SGHTA and CDR2 FQGTGA. The CDR3 totals 13 residues. CDR3 residues: CASRASGRNEQFF. The CDR3 DNA is TGTGCCAGCAGAGCTAGCGGGCGTAATGAGCAGTTCTTC.

This clonotype has more than one count but fewer than ten. This sequence joins TRBV12-3 or TRBV12-4 and TRBJ1-6; 7 nucleotides align to TRBD1. This CDR3 has 14 residues. The V and J ends lost 7 bases and 6 bases, in that order; junction bases with no gene match: 6. CDR3 nucleotide sequence: TGTGCCAGCACCTACAGGGGTCGTAATTCACCCCTCCACTTT. It specifies CASTYRGRNSPLHF.